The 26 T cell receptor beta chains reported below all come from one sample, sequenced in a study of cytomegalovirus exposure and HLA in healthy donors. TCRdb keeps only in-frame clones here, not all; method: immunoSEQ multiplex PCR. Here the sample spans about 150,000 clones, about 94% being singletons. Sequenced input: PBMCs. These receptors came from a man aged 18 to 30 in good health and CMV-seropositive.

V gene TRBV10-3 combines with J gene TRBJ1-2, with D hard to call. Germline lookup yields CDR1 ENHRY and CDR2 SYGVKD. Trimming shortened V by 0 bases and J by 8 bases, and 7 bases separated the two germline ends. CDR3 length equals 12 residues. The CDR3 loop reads CAISESPVGYTF. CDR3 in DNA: TGTGCCATCAGTGAGTCACCGGTCGGCTACACCTTC.

The CDR3 bases are TGTGCCAGCAGTCCGGACAGAAATCAGCCCCAGCATTTT. This sequence encodes CASSPDRNQPQHF. This sequence joins TRBV6-4 and TRBJ1-5; D perhaps matches TRBD1 (6 bases). The germline CDR1 and CDR2 sequences are MRHNA and SNTAGT. The V end was cut by 5 bases, the J end by 4 bases, with 9 bases between. This CDR3 is built from 13 residues.

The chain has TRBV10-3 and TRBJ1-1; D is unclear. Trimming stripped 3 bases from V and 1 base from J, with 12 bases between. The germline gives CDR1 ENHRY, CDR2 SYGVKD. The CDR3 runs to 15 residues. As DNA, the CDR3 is TGTGCCATCAGTGACCGTTGGCTCAGGAACACTGAAGCTTTCTTT. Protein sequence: CAISDRWLRNTEAFF.

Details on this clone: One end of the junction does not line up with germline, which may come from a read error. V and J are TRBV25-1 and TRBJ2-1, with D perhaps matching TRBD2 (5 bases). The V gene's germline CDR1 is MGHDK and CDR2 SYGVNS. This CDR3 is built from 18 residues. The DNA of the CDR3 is TGTGCCAGCAGCGAATTGGGGAAACTAGGGAGCTCCTACAATGAGCAGTTCTTC. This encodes CASSELGKLGSSYNEQFF.

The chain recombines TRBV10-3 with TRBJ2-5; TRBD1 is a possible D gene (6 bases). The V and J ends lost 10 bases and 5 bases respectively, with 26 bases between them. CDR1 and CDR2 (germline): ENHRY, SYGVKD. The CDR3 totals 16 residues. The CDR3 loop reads CATSEGAGVGVETQYF. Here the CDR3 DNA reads TGTGCCACCTCAGAAGGGGCAGGGGTAGGCGTGGAGACCCAGTACTTC.

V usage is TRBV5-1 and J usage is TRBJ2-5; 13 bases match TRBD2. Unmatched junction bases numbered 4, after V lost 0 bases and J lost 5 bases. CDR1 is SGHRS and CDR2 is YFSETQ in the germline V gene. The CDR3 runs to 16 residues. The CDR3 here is CASSLELAGGSETQYF. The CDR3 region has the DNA TGCGCCAGCAGCTTGGAACTAGCGGGAGGGTCGGAGACCCAGTACTTC.

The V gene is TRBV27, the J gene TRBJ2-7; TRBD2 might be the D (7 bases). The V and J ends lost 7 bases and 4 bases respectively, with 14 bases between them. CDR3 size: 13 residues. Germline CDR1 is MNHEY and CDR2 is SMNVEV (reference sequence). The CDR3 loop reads CASTGGRRYEQYF. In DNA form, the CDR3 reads TGTGCCAGCACCGGGGGGCGCAGATACGAGCAGTACTTC.

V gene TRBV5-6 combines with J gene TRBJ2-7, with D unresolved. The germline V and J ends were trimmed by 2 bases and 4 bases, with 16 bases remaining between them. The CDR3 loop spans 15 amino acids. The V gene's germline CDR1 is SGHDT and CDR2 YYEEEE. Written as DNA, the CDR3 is TGTGCCAGCAGCTTAAGTGAACAAGAACTATACGAGCAGTACTTC. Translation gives CASSLSEQELYEQYF.

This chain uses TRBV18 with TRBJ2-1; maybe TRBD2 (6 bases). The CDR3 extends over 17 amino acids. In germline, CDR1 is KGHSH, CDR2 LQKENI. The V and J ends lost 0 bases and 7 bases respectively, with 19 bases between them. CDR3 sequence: CASSPPVGGGSRNEQFF. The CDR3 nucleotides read TGTGCCAGCTCACCACCGGTGGGTGGAGGGTCGCGGAATGAGCAGTTCTTC.

The CDR3 DNA is TGTGCCAGCAGCTTCCTCCTTCCTAGCGGGGACTACGAGCAGTACTTC. Amino acid sequence: CASSFLLPSGDYEQYF. The chain uses TRBV7-9 and TRBJ2-7; 9 nucleotides line up with TRBD2. This CDR3 has 16 amino acids. Germline-derived CDR1 and CDR2 are SEHNR and FQNEAQ (reference sequence). The V and J ends lost 3 bases and 3 bases, in that order; junction bases with no gene match: 9.

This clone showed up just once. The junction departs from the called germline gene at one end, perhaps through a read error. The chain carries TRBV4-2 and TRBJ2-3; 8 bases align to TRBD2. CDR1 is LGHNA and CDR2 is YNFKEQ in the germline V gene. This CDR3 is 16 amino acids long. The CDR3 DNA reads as TGTGCCAGCAGCCAAGACGGGACTAGAAGCATAGATACGCAGTATTTT. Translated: CASSQDGTRSIDTQYF.

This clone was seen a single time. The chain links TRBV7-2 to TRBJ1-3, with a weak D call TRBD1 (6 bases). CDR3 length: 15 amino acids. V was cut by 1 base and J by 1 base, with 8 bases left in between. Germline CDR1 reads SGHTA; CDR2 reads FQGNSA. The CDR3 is CASSLVRGSGNTIYF. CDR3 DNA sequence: TGTGCCAGCAGCTTAGTGAGGGGGTCTGGAAACACCATATATTTT. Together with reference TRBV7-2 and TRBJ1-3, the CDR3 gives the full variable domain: GAGVSQSPSNKVTEKGKDVELRCDPISGHTALYWYRQSLGQGLEFLIYFQGNSAPDKSGLPSDRFSAERTGGSVSTLTIQRTQQEDSAVYLCASSLVRGSGNTIYFGEGSWLTVV.

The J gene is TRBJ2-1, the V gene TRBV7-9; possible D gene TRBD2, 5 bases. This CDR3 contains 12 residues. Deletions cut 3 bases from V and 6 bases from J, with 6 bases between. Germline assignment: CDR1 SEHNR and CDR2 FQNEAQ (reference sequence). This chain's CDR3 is CASSLTTNEQFF. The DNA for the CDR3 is TGTGCCAGCAGCTTGACTACCAATGAGCAGTTCTTC.

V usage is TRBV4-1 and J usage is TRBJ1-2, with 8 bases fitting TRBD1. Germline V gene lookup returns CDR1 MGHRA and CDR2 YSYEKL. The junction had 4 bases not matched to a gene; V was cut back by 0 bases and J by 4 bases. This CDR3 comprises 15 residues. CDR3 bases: TGCGCCAGCAGCCAAGATAGGACAGGGAGCTATGGCTACACCTTC. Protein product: CASSQDRTGSYGYTF.

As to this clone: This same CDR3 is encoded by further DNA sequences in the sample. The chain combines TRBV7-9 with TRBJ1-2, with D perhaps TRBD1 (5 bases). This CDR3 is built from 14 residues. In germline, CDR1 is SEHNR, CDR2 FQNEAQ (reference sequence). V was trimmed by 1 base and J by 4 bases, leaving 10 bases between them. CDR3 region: CASSLGQGGYGYTF. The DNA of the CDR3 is TGTGCCAGCAGCTTAGGGCAGGGAGGCTATGGCTACACCTTC.

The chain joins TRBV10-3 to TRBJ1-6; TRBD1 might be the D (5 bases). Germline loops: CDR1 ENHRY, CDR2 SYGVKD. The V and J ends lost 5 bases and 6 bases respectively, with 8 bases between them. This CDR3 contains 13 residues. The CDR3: CAISPDSNSPLHF. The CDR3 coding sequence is TGTGCCATCAGTCCAGACAGTAATTCACCCCTCCACTTT.

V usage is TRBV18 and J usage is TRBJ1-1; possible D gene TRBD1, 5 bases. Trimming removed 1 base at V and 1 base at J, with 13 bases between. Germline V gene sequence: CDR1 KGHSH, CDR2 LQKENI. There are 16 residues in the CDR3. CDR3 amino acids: CASSPRRAGANTEAFF. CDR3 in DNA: TGTGCCAGCTCACCACGGAGGGCCGGGGCGAACACTGAAGCTTTCTTT.

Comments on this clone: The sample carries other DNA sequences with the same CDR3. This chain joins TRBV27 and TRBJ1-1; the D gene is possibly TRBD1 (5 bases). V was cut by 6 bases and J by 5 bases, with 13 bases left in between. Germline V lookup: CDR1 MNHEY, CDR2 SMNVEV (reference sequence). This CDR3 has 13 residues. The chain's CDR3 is CASSLGVGTEAFF. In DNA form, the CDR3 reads TGTGCCAGCAGCCTAGGGGTGGGGACTGAAGCTTTCTTT.

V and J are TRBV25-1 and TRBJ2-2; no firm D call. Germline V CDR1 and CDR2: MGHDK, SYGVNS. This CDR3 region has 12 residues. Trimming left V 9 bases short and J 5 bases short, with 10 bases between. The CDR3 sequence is CASTPGTGELFF. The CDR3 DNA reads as TGTGCCAGTACCCCCGGGACCGGGGAGCTGTTTTTT.

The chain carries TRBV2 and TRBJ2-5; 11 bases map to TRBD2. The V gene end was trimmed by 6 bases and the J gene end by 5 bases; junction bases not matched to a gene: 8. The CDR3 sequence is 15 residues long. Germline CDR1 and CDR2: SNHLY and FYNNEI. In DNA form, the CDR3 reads TGTGCCAGCAGCCTAGCGGGAGGCAAAGCGGAGACCCAGTACTTC. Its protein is CASSLAGGKAETQYF.

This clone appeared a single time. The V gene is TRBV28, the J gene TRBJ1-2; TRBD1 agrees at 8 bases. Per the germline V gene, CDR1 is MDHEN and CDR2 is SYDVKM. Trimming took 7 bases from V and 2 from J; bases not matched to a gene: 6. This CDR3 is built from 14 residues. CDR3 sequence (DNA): TGTGCCAGCAACTCAGGGGGCGAGAACTATGGCTACACCTTC. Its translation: CASNSGGENYGYTF.

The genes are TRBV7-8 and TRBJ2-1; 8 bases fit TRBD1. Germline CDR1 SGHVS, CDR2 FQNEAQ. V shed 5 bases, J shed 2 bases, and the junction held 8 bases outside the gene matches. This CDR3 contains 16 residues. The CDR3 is CASSHPTGVPYNEQFF. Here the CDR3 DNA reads TGTGCCAGCAGCCACCCGACAGGGGTCCCCTACAATGAGCAGTTCTTC.

The CDR3 bases are TGTGCCAGCAGCTTAAGAGGATATGGCTACACCTTC. Translated, it gives CASSLRGYGYTF. The rearrangement joins TRBV5-6 to TRBJ1-2; D is ambiguous. The germline V gene encodes CDR1 SGHDT and CDR2 YYEEEE. The V end lost 2 bases, the J end lost 5 bases, and 7 bases lay between the germline ends. The CDR3 spans 12 residues.

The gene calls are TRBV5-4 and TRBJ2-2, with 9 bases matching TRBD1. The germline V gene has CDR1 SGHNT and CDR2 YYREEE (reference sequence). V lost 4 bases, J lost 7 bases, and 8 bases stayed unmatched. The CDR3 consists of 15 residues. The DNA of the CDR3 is TGTGCCAGCAGCCCGACAGGGGGGTACAACGGGGAGCTGTTTTTT. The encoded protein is CASSPTGGYNGELFF. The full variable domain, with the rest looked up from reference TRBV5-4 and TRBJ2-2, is ETGVTQSPTHLIKTRGQQVTLRCSSQSGHNTVSWYQQALGQGPQFIFQYYREEENGRGNFPPRFSGLQFPNYSSELNVNALELDDSALYLCASSPTGGYNGELFFGEGSRLTVL.

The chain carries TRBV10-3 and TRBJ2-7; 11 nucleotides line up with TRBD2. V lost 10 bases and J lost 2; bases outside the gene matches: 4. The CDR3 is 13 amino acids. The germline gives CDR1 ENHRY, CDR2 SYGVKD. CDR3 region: CATVAGGTYEQYF. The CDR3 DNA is TGTGCCACCGTAGCGGGAGGGACCTACGAGCAGTACTTC.

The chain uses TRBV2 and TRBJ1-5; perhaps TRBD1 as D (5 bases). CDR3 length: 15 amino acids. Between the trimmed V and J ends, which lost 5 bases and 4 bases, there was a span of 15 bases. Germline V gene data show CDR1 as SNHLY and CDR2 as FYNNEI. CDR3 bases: TGTGCCAGCAGTATTGTGGTGGGGGGAAATCAGCCCCAGCATTTT. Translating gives CASSIVVGGNQPQHF.